This is a list of T cell receptor beta chains from one sample in a study of T cell repertoires in ileal Crohn's disease. The method was immunoSEQ multiplex PCR; TCRdb's version includes in-frame clones alone and lacks a portion of them. The sample has about 62,000 clones; 85% to 90% are singletons. Sequenced sample: ileal tissue. All receptors come from an adult with Crohn's disease. Both conserved end residues are part of each CDR3. Each record gives: clone size, V gene, D gene, J gene, CDR3 DNA, CDR3 protein. A D gene is named only where the DNA matches it firmly. The size field is filled for only some rows; it gives once, few, many or a size class.

NA	TRBV28	TRBD1	TRBJ2-5	TGTGCCAGCAGTCCCGCAGGGGGCTGGGATGAGACCCAGTACTTC	CASSPAGGWDETQYF
NA	TRBV18	NA	TRBJ1-4	TGTGCCAGCTCACAATCAGGGGTTCTAGAAAAACTGTTTTTT	CASSQSGVLEKLFF
once	TRBV30	TRBD1	TRBJ2-7	TGTGCCTGTCCCGGGACAGGCTCCTACGAGCAGTACTTC	CACPGTGSYEQYF
few	TRBV30	TRBD1	TRBJ1-5	TGTGCCTGGAGATTACAGGGGGAACAGCCCCAGCATTTT	CAWRLQGEQPQHF
NA	TRBV2	NA	TRBJ1-3	TGTGCCAGCAGCGCAGAAAACTCTGGAAACACCATATATTTT	CASSAENSGNTIYF
NA	TRBV5-4	NA	TRBJ2-1	TGTGCCAGCAGTCTTTACGTAGGTCAGGACAATGAGCAGTTCTTC	CASSLYVGQDNEQFF
NA	TRBV5-1	TRBD2	TRBJ2-1	TGCGCCAGCAGCCATAGCGGGGGGCAGGGTTGGAATGAGCAGTTCTTC	CASSHSGGQGWNEQFF
once	TRBV30	TRBD1	TRBJ2-7	TGTGCCTGGGGGACAGGGGTGGGCGAGCAGTACTTC	CAWGTGVGEQYF
NA	TRBV6-1	NA	TRBJ1-1	TGTGCCACCATAGAATTTACCACTGAAGCTTTCTTT	CATIEFTTEAFF
NA	TRBV18	NA	TRBJ1-2	TGTGCCAGCTCTCCGGCAGGGGCAGGCGCCTATGGCTACACCTTC	CASSPAGAGAYGYTF
few	TRBV25-1	NA	TRBJ1-2	TGTGCCAGCAGTGGCCCGGGGAGGCTCTATGGCTACACCTTC	CASSGPGRLYGYTF
NA	TRBV7-9	NA	TRBJ1-1	TGTGCCAGCAGCTTGGGGGGATCGATAGAAGCTTTCTTT	CASSLGGSIEAFF
NA	TRBV5-1	NA	TRBJ2-1	TGCGCCAGCAGCTGGACTCGCAGCTCCTACAATGAGCAGTTCTTC	CASSWTRSSYNEQFF
NA	TRBV18	NA	TRBJ1-1	TGTGCCAGCTCACCGGGGAGGGACGCTGAAGCTTTCTTT	CASSPGRDAEAFF
NA	TRBV19	NA	TRBJ1-2	TGTGCCAGTAGTATCGACAGATTAAGTACCTATGGCTACACCTTC	CASSIDRLSTYGYTF
NA	TRBV4-1	NA	TRBJ1-3	TGCGCCAGCAGCCAACCGGGGAGTTCTGGAAACACCATATATTTT	CASSQPGSSGNTIYF
NA	TRBV13	NA	TRBJ1-1	TGTGCCAGCAGCTTTCAGGGTAACACTGAAGCTTTCTTT	CASSFQGNTEAFF
few	TRBV4-2	TRBD1	TRBJ2-1	TGTGCCAGCAGCCAAGATTCGGTATATCGGGACAGGCCGAACAATGAGCAGTTCTTC	CASSQDSVYRDRPNNEQFF
NA	TRBV6-1	NA	TRBJ1-2	TGTGCCAGCGTGGCTGCGGGGGTGGGCTATGGCTACACCTTC	CASVAAGVGYGYTF
once	TRBV2	NA	TRBJ1-3	TGTGCCAGCAGTGTCGGCAGGGTTGGAAACACCATATATTTT	CASSVGRVGNTIYF
NA	TRBV18	NA	TRBJ2-1	TGTGCCAGCTCAGCGGATAGGATGTCCTACAATGAGCAGTTCTTC	CASSADRMSYNEQFF
NA	TRBV5-6	NA	TRBJ1-4	TGTGCCAGCAGCCTAAAGCAGGGCTGGGAAAAACTGTTTTTT	CASSLKQGWEKLFF
NA	TRBV11-2	NA	TRBJ2-2	TGTGCCAGCAGCTTAGGACCAGACAGGCCCGGGGAGCTGTTTTTT	CASSLGPDRPGELFF
NA	TRBV7-2	NA	TRBJ1-2	TGTGCCAGCAGCTTAGGTCGGCTCGAGGGAGGCTACACCTTC	CASSLGRLEGGYTF
once	TRBV6-5	TRBD1	TRBJ1-2	TGTGCCAGCACCCGACAGGGCTACTATGGCTACACCTTC	CASTRQGYYGYTF
NA	TRBV28	TRBD1	TRBJ1-2	TGTGCCAGCAGCCCAGGTGGACAGGCTCCTAACTATGGCTACACCTTC	CASSPGGQAPNYGYTF
NA	TRBV27	NA	TRBJ2-1	TGTGCCAGCAGTTTATATTGGCAGATCAATGAGCAGTTCTTC	CASSLYWQINEQFF